The source of this T cell receptor (beta chain) is a study of blood T cells in healthy people across ages. Notes on this clonotype: Its antigen remains unknown.

The V gene lost 3 bases and the J gene lost 6 bases, with 15 bases spanning the gap. The CDR3 extends over 14 amino acids. Germline V CDR1 and CDR2: MNHEY, SMNVEV (reference sequence). Combining a sample-barcoded 5' primer with a J-beta primer mix, a second PCR ran for roughly 7 to 11 cycles. MiXCR, run by TCRdb on the 5' RACE reads, gives a single entry per CDR3 protein. The sample consists of over a million distinct CDR3 sequences, roughly 60% of them appearing once. Overall study results and limits: The diversity estimates, figures obtained from one million T cells, were considered underestimates. Lack of knowledge of donor CMV status possibly confounded expanded clonotype changes. PBMCs that were unsorted prevented a conclusive naive versus antigen-experienced comparison.

PBMCs numbering at least 7 million were isolated per sample. The sequenced sample consisted of blood. The receptor comes from a man between 18 and 35 years old in good health. This chain connects TRBV27 to TRBJ2-7, with D possibly TRBD2 on 7 matching bases. The CDR3 DNA reads TGTGCCAGCAGTTTCGGGGGGCCTCAGGGCGAGCAGTACTTC. Translated: CASSFGGPQGEQYF.